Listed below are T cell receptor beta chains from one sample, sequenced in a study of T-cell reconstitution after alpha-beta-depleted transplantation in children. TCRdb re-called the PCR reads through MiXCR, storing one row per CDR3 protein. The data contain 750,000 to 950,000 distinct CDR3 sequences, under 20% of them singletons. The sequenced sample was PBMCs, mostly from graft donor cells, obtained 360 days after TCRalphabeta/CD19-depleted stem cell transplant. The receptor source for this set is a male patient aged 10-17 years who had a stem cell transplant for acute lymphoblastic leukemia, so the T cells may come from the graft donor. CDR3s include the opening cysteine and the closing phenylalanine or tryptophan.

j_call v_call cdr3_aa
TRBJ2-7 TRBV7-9 CASSRWTSGTYEQYF
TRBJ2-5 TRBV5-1 CASSLEGLAQAETQYF
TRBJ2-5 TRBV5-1 CASRNGGSGKETQYF
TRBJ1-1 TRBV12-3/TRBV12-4 CASSSGQGPRTEAFF
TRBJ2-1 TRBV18 CASSGSGVLWNEQFF
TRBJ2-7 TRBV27 CASSLGDRLYEQYF
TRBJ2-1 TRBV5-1 CASTPGGGRANEQFF
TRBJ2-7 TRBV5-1 CASSLRQRSYEQYF
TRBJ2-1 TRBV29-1 CSVPDLFSNEQFF
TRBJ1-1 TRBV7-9 CASEDISIGTEAFF
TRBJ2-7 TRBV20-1 CSAGGLAYEQYF
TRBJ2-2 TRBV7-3 CASSLTRGASNTGELFF
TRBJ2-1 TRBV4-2 CASSFSLAGEFNEQFF
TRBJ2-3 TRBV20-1 CSAKYGLGTDTQYF
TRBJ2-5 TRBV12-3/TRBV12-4 CASSSILRETQYF
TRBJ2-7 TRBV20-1 CSARDRGEARSYEQYF
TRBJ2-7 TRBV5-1 CASSLVAGGPGYEQYF
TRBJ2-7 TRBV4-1 CASSQVSGTSGYEQYF
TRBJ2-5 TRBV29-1 CSGQDVGTQYF
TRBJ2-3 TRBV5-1 CASSNDPYNTQYF
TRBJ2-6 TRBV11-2 CASSLSRGTNETSGANVLTF
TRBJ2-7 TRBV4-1 CASSQDGGSPTYEQYF
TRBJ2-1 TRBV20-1 CSARLAGGLNNEQFF
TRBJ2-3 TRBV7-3 CASSLLTGTSDTQYF
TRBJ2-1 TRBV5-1 CASSPYSGRNNEQFF
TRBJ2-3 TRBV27 CASRETGRIRTDTQYF
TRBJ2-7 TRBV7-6 CASSLALAGPSYEQYF
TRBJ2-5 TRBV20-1 CSARDQPVLAPWGRETQYF
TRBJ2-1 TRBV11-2 CASMGKRDFYNEQFF
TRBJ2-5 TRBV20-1 CSARTGQETQYF
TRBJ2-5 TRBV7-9 CASSLIAGIETQYF
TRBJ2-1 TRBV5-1 CASSLGGLAGGPDYNEQFF
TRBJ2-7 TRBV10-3 CAISESRQGSDEQYF
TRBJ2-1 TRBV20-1 CSARGGPNEQFF